This is a list of T cell receptor beta chains from one sample in a study of blood T cells in healthy people across ages. Each CDR3 protein gets one entry after TCRdb re-called the 5' RACE reads with MiXCR. This sample has approximately 800,000 distinct CDR3 sequences, with approximately 67% found just once. Sequenced input: blood. The source of these receptors is a man aged 30-40 years in good health. Each CDR3 is given with its conserved first and last residue. D genes are given only for firm matches. The listing skips clone size in some rows; elsewhere it reads once, few, many or a size class.

j_call	v_call	d_call	clone_size	cdr3_aa	cdr3_nt
TRBJ1-5	TRBV29-1	.	.	CSVVWQGGWSNQPQHF	TGCAGCGTTGTTTGGCAGGGAGGGTGGAGCAATCAGCCCCAGCATTTT
TRBJ1-4	TRBV7-2	.	.	CASSFRGAGEKLFF	TGTGCCAGCAGCTTTAGGGGGGCTGGTGAAAAACTGTTTTTT
TRBJ2-7	TRBV2	.	.	CASTPGLSYEQYF	TGTGCCAGCACGCCGGGCTTATCCTACGAGCAGTACTTC
TRBJ2-3	TRBV4-1	.	.	CASSQQETDTQYF	TGCGCCAGCAGCCAACAAGAGACAGATACGCAGTATTTT
TRBJ2-3	TRBV13	.	.	CASSLGRGGAPDTQYF	TGTGCCAGCAGCTTAGGCCGGGGCGGGGCCCCAGATACGCAGTATTTT
TRBJ2-1	TRBV9	.	once	CASSVEVGGAENEQFF	TGTGCCAGCAGCGTAGAGGTGGGGGGGGCCGAAAATGAGCAGTTCTTC
TRBJ1-2	TRBV10-3	.	few	CAISVQGRDYGYTF	TGTGCCATCAGTGTACAGGGAAGAGACTATGGCTACACCTTC
TRBJ1-1	TRBV9	.	.	CASSVEGTGTEAFF	TGTGCCAGCAGCGTAGAGGGGACGGGCACTGAAGCTTTCTTT
TRBJ2-1	TRBV12-3/TRBV12-4	.	.	CASSFYRNEQFF	TGTGCCAGCAGTTTTTACAGGAATGAGCAGTTCTTC
TRBJ2-7	TRBV5-8	TRBD1	once	CASSPSGTGRLEQYF	TGTGCCAGCAGCCCCTCGGGGACAGGACGCCTCGAGCAGTACTTC
TRBJ1-5	TRBV25-1	.	.	CASSIQNSNQPQHF	TGTGCCAGCAGTATACAGAATAGCAATCAGCCCCAGCATTTT
TRBJ1-4	TRBV6-5	TRBD1	.	CACSSIRGGNEKLFF	TGTGCCTGCAGCTCGATCAGGGGGGGTAATGAAAAACTGTTTTTT
TRBJ2-7	TRBV6-6	.	.	CASSLQTHSSYEQYF	TGTGCCAGCAGCCTCCAGACCCATTCTTCCTACGAGCAGTACTTC
TRBJ2-1	TRBV4-1	.	.	CASSQGGQGNYNEQFF	TGCGCCAGCAGCCAAGGAGGGCAGGGAAACTACAATGAGCAGTTCTTC
TRBJ1-5	TRBV6-2/TRBV6-3	.	.	CASSYQTGRNYQPQHF	TGTGCCAGCAGTTATCAAACAGGGAGGAATTATCAGCCCCAGCATTTT
TRBJ2-5	TRBV7-7	TRBD2	many	CASSLVTSGQETQYF	TGTGCCAGCAGCCTCGTAACTAGCGGCCAAGAGACCCAGTACTTC